In this sample, the clone carrying this T cell receptor beta chain turned up once. The protocol was immunoSEQ multiplex PCR, while the TCRdb copy is restricted to in-frame clones and leaves out a portion. The table records about 270,000 clones, about 81% of them present only once. This sample is drawn from a study of blood T cell repertoires in COVID-19. Germline trimming cut 1 base from V and 7 bases from J; bases unmatched to any gene: 7. This CDR3 is 14 amino acids long. Germline-derived CDR1 and CDR2 are MNHNS and SASEGT. This clonotype originated in a human donor with COVID-19, enrolled during active disease. The donor label of this sample is uncertain. Sequencing was performed on peripheral blood. The gene calls are TRBV6-1 and TRBJ2-7, with 7 bases matching TRBD2. The CDR3 DNA reads as TGTGCCAGCAGTGAAGAGCGGGGACCCTTGGAGCAGTACTTC. It translates to CASSEERGPLEQYF.